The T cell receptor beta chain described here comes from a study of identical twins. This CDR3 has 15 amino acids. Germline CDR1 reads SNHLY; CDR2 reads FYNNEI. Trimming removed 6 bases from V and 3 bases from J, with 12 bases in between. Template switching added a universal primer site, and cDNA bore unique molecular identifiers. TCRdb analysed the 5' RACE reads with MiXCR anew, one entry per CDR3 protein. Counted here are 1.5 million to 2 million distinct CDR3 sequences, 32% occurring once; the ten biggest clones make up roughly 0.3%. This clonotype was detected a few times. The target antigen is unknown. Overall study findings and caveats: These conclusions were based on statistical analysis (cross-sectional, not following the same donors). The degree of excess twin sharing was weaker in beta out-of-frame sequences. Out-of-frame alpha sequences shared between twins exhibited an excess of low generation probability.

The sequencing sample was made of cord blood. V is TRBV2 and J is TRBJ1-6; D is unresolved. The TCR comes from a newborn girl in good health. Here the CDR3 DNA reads TGTGCCAGCAGACCGGAGGCCAGCTATAATTCACCCCTCCACTTT. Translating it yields CASRPEASYNSPLHF.